This T cell receptor (beta chain) came from a study of regulatory T cells in long-lasting Graves disease. The authors built TCR beta libraries using iRepertoire HTBI primers and Arm-PCR of CDR3 regions. TCRdb called the multiplex PCR reads again in MiXCR, with one record for every CDR3 protein. The data hold 400,000 to 500,000 distinct CDR3 sequences, with approximately 22% observed a single time. This clonotype was detected a few times. The antigen is not known. Study-wide results and caveats: Persistent Graves' patients had lower TCR diversity than newly diagnosed ones. Sharing of public clonotypes was greater in persistent patients (about 2,700) than in new patients (966).

Time point of the sample: persistent/refractory GD, antithyroid drugs over 5 years with positive TRAb. Isolated PBMC RNA provided the starting material for the TCR library. The receptor comes from a female donor with Graves disease. The source was peripheral blood mononuclear cells (PBMCs), collected when the disease was refractory, from a patient treated with antithyroid drugs.

The CDR3 protein is CASSSGRPNDQAFF. The CDR3 DNA reads as TGCGCCAGCAGCTCGGGTCGGCCGAACGATCAAGCTTTCTTT. This chain uses TRBV5-1 with TRBJ1-1, with D unclear. This CDR3 region has 14 residues. Germline V gives CDR1 SGHRS, CDR2 YFSETQ. Trimming cost V 3 bases and J 9 bases, with 18 bases left between them.